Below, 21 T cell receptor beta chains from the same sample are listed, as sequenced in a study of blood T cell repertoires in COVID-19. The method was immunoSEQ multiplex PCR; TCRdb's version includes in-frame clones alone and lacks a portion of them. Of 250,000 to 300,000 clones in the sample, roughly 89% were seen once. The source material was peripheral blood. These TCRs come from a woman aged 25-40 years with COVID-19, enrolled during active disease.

The CDR3 DNA reads TGTGCCAGCAGCTTGGCCCGGTTATATGGCTACACCTTC. Translated: CASSLARLYGYTF. The chain links TRBV5-6 to TRBJ1-2; D unresolved. V was clipped by 0 bases and J by 5 bases, with 8 bases between them. CDR3 length: 13 amino acids. Looked up from germline, CDR1 is SGHDT and CDR2 is YYEEEE.

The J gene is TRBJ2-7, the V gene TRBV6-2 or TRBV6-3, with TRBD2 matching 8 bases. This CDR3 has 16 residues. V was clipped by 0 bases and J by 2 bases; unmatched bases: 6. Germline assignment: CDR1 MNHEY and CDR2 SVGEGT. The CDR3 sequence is CASSYSTQRGTYEQYF. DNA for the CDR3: TGTGCCAGCAGTTACTCGACCCAGCGGGGGACCTACGAGCAGTACTTC.

CDR3 nucleotides: TGTGCCAGCAGCTTGTGGTTGGGGCGGATTCCCGGAAACACCATATATTTT. Its translation is CASSLWLGRIPGNTIYF. The rearrangement links TRBV5-8 to TRBJ1-3, with D possibly matching TRBD1 (5 bases). Germline V gene lookup returns CDR1 SGHTS and CDR2 YDEGEE. The CDR3 length is 17 residues. Trimming shortened V by 1 base and J by 4 bases, and 18 bases separated the two germline ends. The variable domain in full, with the rest retrieved from reference TRBV5-8 and TRBJ1-3, is EAGVTQSPTHLIKTRGQQATLRCSPISGHTSVYWYQQALGLGLQFLLWYDEGEERNRGNFPPRFSGRQFPNYSSELNVNALELEDSALYLCASSLWLGRIPGNTIYFGEGSWLTVV.

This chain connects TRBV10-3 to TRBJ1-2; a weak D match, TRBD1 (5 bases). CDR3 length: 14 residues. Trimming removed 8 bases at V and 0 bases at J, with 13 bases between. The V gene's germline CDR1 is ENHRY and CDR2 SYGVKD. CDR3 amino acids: CAIATQTANYGYTF. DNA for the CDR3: TGTGCCATCGCTACCCAGACAGCTAACTATGGCTACACCTTC.

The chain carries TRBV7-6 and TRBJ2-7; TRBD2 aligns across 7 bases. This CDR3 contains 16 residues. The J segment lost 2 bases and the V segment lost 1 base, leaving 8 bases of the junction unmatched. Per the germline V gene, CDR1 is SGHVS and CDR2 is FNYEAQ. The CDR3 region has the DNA TGTGCCAGCAGCTTAGGGGGCCCGCGGGGGACCTACGAGCAGTACTTC. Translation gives CASSLGGPRGTYEQYF. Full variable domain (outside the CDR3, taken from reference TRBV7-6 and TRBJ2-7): GAGVSQSPRYKVTKRGQDVALRCDPISGHVSLYWYRQALGQGPEFLTYFNYEAQQDKSGLPNDRFSAERPEGSISTLTIQRTEQRDSAMYRCASSLGGPRGTYEQYFGPGTRLTVT.

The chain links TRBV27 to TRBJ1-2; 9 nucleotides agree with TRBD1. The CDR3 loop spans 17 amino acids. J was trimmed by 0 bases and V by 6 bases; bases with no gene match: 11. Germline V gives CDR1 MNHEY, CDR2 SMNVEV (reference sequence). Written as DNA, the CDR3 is TGTGCCAGCAGGAGGGGGACAGGGCCAACCTCTAACTATGGCTACACCTTC. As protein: CASRRGTGPTSNYGYTF.

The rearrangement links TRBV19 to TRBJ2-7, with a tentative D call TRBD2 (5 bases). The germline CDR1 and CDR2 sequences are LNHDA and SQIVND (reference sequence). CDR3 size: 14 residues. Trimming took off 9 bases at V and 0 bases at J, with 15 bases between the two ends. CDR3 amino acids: CASAMGAGSYEQYF. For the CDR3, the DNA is TGTGCCAGCGCCATGGGAGCAGGCTCCTACGAGCAGTACTTC.

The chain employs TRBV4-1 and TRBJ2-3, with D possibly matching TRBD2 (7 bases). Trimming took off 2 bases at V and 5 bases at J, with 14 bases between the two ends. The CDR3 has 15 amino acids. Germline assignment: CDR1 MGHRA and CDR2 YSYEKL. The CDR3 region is CASSQLRRGGDTQYF. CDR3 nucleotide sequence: TGCGCCAGCAGCCAACTTAGGAGGGGGGGAGATACGCAGTATTTT.

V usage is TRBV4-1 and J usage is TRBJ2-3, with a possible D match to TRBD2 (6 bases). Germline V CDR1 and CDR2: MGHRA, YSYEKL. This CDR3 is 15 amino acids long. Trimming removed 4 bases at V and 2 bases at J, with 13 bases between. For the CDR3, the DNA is TGCGCCAGCAGCCTTTCACTAGCTCCCACAGATACGCAGTATTTT. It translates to CASSLSLAPTDTQYF.

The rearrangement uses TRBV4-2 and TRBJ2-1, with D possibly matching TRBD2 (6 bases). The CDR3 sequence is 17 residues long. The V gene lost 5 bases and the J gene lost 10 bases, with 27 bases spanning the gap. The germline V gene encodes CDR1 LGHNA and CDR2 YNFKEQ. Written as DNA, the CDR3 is TGTGCCAGCAGCGAAGCGTCCCCGGTTGAGGGTGGGGGGGAGCAGTTCTTC. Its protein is CASSEASPVEGGGEQFF.

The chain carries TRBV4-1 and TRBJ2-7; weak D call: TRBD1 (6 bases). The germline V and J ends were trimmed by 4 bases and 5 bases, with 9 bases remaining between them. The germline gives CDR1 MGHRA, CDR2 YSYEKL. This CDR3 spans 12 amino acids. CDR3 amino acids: CASSPDRDEQYF. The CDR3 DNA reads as TGCGCCAGCAGCCCGGACAGAGACGAGCAGTACTTC.

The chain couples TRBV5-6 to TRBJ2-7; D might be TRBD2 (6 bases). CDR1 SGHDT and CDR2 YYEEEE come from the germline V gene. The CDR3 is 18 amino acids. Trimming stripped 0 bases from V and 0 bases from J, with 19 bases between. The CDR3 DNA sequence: TGTGCCAGCAGCTTGGTTAGGTGGACGGGACTCTCCTCCTACGAGCAGTACTTC. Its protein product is CASSLVRWTGLSSYEQYF.

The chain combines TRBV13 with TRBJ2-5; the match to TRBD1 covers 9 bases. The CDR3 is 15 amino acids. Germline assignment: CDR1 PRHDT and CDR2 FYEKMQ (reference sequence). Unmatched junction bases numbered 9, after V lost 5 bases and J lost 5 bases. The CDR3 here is CASSELGQGSETQYF. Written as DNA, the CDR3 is TGTGCCAGCAGCGAACTGGGACAGGGATCCGAGACCCAGTACTTC. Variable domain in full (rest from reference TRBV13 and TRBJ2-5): AAGVIQSPRHLIKEKRETATLKCYPIPRHDTVYWYQQGPGQDPQFLISFYEKMQSDKGSIPDRFSAQQFSDYHSELNMSSLELGDSALYFCASSELGQGSETQYFGPGTRLLVL.

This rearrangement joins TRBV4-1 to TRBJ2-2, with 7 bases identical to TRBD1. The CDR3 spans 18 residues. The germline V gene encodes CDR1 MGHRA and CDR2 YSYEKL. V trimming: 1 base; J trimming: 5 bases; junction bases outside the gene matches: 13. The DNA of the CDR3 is TGCGCCAGCAGCCAAGCCTCTTTAAGGGGGCGTAGTACCGGGGAGCTGTTTTTT. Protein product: CASSQASLRGRSTGELFF.

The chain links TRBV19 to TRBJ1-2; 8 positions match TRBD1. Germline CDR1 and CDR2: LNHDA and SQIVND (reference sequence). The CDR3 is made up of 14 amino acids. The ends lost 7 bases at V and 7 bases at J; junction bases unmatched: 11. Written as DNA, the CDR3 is TGTGCCAGTAATTCCCGGACAGGGAGAAGTGGCTACACCTTC. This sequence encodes CASNSRTGRSGYTF.

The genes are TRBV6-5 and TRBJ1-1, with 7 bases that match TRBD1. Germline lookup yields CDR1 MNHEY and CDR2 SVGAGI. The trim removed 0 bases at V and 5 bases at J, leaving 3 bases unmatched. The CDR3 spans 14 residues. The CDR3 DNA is TGTGCCAGCAGTTACTCGACAGGGTATACTGAAGCTTTCTTT. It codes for CASSYSTGYTEAFF.

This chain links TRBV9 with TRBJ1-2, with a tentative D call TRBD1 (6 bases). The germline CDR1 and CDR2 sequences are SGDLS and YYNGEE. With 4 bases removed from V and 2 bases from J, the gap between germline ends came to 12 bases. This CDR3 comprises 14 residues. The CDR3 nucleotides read TGTGCCAGCAGCCCTCTTACAGGGAACTATGGCTACACCTTC. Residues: CASSPLTGNYGYTF.

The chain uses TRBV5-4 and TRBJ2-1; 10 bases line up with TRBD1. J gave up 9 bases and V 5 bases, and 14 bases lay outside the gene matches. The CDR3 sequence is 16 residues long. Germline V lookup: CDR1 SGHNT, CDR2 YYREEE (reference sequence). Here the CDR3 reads CASRLRGQGSRGEQFF. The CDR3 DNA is TGTGCCAGCAGGTTGAGGGGACAGGGGTCTCGGGGTGAGCAGTTCTTC.

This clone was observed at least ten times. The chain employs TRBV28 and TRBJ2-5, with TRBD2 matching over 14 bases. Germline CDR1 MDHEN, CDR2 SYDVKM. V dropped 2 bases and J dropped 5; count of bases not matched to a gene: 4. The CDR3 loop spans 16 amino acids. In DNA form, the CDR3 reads TGTGCCAGCAGTTTAGGGACTAGCGGGGGAGCGGAGACCCAGTACTTC. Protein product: CASSLGTSGGAETQYF.

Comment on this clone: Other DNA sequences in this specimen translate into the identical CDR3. The CDR3 loop is CASSILNQPQHF. The CDR3, as DNA: TGTGCCAGTAGTATACTGAATCAGCCCCAGCATTTT. J is TRBJ1-5 and V is TRBV19; D remains ambiguous. The CDR3 is 12 residues long. Trimming left V 2 bases short and J 4 bases short, with 3 bases between. Germline V lookup: CDR1 LNHDA, CDR2 SQIVND (reference sequence).

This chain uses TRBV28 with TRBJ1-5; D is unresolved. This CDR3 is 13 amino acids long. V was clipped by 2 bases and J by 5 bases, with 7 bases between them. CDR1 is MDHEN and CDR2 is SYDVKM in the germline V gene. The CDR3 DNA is TGTGCCAGCAGTTTACTGTCTGATCAGCCCCAGCATTTT. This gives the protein CASSLLSDQPQHF.